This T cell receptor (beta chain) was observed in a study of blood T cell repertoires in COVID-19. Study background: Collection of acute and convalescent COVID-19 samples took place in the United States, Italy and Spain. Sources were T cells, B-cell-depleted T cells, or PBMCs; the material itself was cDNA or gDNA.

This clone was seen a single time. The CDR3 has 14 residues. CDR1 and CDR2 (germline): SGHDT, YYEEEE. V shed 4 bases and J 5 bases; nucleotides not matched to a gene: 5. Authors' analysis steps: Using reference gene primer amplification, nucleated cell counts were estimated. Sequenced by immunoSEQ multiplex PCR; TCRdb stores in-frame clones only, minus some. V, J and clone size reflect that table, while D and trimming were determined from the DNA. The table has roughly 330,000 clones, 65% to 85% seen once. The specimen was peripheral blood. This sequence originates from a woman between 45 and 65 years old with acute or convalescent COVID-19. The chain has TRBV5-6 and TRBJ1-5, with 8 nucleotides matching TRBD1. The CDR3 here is CASSIQGAYQPQHF. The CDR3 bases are TGTGCCAGCAGCATCCAGGGGGCATATCAGCCCCAGCATTTT.